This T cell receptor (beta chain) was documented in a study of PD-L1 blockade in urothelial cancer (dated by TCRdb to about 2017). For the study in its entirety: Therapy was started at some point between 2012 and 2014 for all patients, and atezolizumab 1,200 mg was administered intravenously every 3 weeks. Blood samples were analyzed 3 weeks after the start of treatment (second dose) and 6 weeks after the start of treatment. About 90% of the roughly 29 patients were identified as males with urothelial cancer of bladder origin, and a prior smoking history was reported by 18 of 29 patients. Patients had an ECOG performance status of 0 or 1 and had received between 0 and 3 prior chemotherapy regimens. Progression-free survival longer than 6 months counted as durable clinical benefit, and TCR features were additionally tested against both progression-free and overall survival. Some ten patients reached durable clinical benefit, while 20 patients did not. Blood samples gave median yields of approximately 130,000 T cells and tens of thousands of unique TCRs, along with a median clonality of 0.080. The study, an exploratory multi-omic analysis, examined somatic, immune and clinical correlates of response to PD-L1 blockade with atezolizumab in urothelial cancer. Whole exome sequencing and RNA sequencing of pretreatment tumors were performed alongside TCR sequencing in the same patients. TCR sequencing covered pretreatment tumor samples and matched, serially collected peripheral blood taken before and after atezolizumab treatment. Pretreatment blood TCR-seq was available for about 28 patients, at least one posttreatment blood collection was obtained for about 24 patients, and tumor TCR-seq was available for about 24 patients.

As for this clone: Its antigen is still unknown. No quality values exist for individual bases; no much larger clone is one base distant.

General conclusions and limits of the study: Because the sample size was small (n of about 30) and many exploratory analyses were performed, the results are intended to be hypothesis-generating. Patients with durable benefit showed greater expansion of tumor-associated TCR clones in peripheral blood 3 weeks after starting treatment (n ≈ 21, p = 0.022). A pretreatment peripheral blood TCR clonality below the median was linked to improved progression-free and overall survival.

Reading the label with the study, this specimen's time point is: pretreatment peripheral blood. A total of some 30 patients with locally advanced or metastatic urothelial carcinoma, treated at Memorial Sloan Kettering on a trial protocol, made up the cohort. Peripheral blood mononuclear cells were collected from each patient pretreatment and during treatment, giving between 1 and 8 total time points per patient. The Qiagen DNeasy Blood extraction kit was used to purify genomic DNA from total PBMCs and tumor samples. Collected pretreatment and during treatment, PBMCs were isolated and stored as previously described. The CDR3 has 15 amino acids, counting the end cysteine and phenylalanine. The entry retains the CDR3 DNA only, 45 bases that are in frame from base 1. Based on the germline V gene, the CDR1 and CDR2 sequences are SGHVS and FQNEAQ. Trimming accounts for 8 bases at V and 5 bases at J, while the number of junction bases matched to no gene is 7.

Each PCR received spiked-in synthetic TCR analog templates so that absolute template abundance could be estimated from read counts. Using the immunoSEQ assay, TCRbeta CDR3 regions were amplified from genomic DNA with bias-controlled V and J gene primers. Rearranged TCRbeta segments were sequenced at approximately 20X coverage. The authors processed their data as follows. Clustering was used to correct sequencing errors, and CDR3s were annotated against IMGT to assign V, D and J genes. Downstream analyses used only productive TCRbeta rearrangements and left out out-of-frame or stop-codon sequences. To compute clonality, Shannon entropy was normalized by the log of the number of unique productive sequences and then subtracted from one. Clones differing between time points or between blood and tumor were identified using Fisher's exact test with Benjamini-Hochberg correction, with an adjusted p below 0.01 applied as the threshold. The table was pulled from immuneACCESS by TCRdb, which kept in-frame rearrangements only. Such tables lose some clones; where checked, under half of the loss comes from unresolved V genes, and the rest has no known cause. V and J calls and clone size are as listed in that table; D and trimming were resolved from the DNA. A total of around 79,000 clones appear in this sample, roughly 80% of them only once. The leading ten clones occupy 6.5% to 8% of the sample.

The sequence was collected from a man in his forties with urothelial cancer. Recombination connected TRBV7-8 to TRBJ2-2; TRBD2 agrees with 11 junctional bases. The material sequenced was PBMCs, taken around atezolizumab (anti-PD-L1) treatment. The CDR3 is CASSGLAGLTGELFF. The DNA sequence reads TGTGCCAGCTCAGGACTAGCGGGTCTTACCGGGGAGCTGTTTTTT.